This T cell receptor (beta chain) is from a study of cytomegalovirus exposure and HLA in healthy donors. Looking at the study overall: Most genotyped donors, roughly 80% of about 430, had Caucasian-associated genetic ancestry. Overall study results and limits: Most observed TCR sequences were rare, whereas some public TCRs were detected in many donors. Later on, an analysis tied 15,000 to 20,000 TCR beta sequences to HLA alleles at 0.05 false discovery rate.

A multiplex PCR was run with 60 Vbeta primers and 13 Jbeta primers. Using immunoSEQ multiplex PCR, the repertoire was profiled, and TCRdb retains in-frame clones only, with some absent. The sample holds approximately 170,000 clones; around 70% are singletons and the top ten take 4.7%. Points on this clone: The antigen remains undetermined.

This sequence was found in a young man in good health and CMV-seropositive. The specimen sequenced was PBMCs.

CDR3 nucleotides: TGTGCCAGCAGTTTTCCCCCGGAGGAGACCCAGTACTTC. It codes for CASSFPPEETQYF. This chain uses TRBV28 with TRBJ2-5, with D uncertain. This CDR3 contains 13 residues. Deletions cut 3 bases from V and 5 bases from J, with 10 bases between. Germline CDR1 MDHEN, CDR2 SYDVKM.